These T cell receptor beta chains were read from a single sample in a study of cytomegalovirus exposure and HLA in healthy donors. Some clones are missing from TCRdb's copy, which holds only in-frame ones; the method was immunoSEQ multiplex PCR. The sample contains 55,000 to 85,000 clones, over 60% of which appear only once. Sequencing used PBMCs. The origin of the receptors is a woman between 50 and 59 years old in good health and CMV-seronegative. Each CDR3 is given with its conserved first and last residue. The D gene is left open where the match is weak. Only some rows state a clone size, as once, few, many or a class for expanded clones.

d_gene: .
v_gene: TRBV30
abundance: .
j_gene: TRBJ1-5
CDR3aa: CAWSVRGNQPQHF
CDR3nt: TGTGCCTGGAGTGTGCGGGGTAATCAGCCCCAGCATTTT

d_gene: .
v_gene: TRBV6-5
abundance: .
j_gene: TRBJ1-2
CDR3aa: CASSSPSYGYTF
CDR3nt: TGTGCCAGCAGTTCCCCTAGCTATGGCTACACCTTC

d_gene: TRBD2
v_gene: TRBV7-9
abundance: .
j_gene: TRBJ2-5
CDR3aa: CASSRAGGGETQYF
CDR3nt: TGTGCCAGCAGCCGAGCGGGAGGCGGAGAGACCCAGTACTTC

d_gene: .
v_gene: TRBV29-1
abundance: few
j_gene: TRBJ1-2
CDR3aa: CSVPKRGGGYTF
CDR3nt: TGCAGCGTCCCCAAAAGAGGGGGTGGCTACACCTTC

d_gene: .
v_gene: TRBV10-3
abundance: once
j_gene: TRBJ1-5
CDR3aa: CAISEPPGPQHF
CDR3nt: TGTGCCATCAGTGAGCCTCCGGGGCCCCAGCATTTT

d_gene: .
v_gene: TRBV5-1
abundance: .
j_gene: TRBJ1-1
CDR3aa: CASSQEGILTEAFF
CDR3nt: TGCGCCAGCAGCCAGGAGGGGATACTCACTGAAGCTTTCTTT

d_gene: .
v_gene: TRBV2
abundance: .
j_gene: TRBJ2-2
CDR3aa: CAGVPSRTTNTGELFF
CDR3nt: TGTGCCGGAGTCCCATCCAGGACTACGAACACCGGGGAGCTGTTTTTT

d_gene: TRBD1
v_gene: TRBV6-6
abundance: .
j_gene: TRBJ1-3
CDR3aa: CASSGQGRNGNTIYF
CDR3nt: TGTGCCAGCAGCGGACAGGGGCGTAATGGAAACACCATATATTTT

d_gene: .
v_gene: TRBV27
abundance: .
j_gene: TRBJ1-1
CDR3aa: CASSSPNTGTEAFF
CDR3nt: TGTGCCAGCAGTTCCCCGAACACGGGAACTGAAGCTTTCTTT

d_gene: .
v_gene: TRBV5-1
abundance: few
j_gene: TRBJ1-5
CDR3aa: CASSLDGGNQPQHF
CDR3nt: TGCGCCAGCAGCTTGGACGGGGGCAATCAGCCCCAGCATTTT

d_gene: TRBD1
v_gene: TRBV5-6
abundance: once
j_gene: TRBJ1-2
CDR3aa: CASTGTGGYTNYGYTF
CDR3nt: TGTGCCAGCACCGGGACAGGGGGATATACTAACTATGGCTACACCTTC

d_gene: .
v_gene: TRBV5-1
abundance: .
j_gene: TRBJ2-1
CDR3aa: CASSPTVLSGYNEQFF
CDR3nt: TGCGCCAGCAGCCCGACCGTCCTTAGCGGCTACAATGAGCAGTTCTTC

d_gene: .
v_gene: TRBV5-1
abundance: .
j_gene: TRBJ1-2
CDR3aa: CASTEGTNYGYTF
CDR3nt: TGCGCCAGCACTGAGGGCACTAACTATGGCTACACCTTC

d_gene: .
v_gene: TRBV7-3
abundance: .
j_gene: TRBJ1-1
CDR3aa: CASSLRQHTEAFF
CDR3nt: TGTGCCAGCAGCCTCCGACAGCACACTGAAGCTTTCTTT

d_gene: .
v_gene: TRBV4-2
abundance: .
j_gene: TRBJ2-1
CDR3aa: CASSPQRGAGESNEQFF
CDR3nt: TGTGCCAGCAGCCCACAACGGGGGGCGGGAGAGTCTAATGAGCAGTTCTTC

d_gene: .
v_gene: TRBV6-6
abundance: .
j_gene: TRBJ2-3
CDR3aa: CASRDRGTDTQYF
CDR3nt: TGTGCCAGCAGAGACAGAGGCACAGATACGCAGTATTTT

d_gene: .
v_gene: TRBV5-6
abundance: .
j_gene: TRBJ2-7
CDR3aa: CASARDSGYEQYF
CDR3nt: TGTGCCAGCGCGAGGGACTCGGGCTACGAGCAGTACTTC

d_gene: TRBD1
v_gene: TRBV19
abundance: .
j_gene: TRBJ2-1
CDR3aa: CASRTGDSYNEQFF
CDR3nt: TGTGCCAGTAGGACAGGGGATTCCTACAATGAGCAGTTCTTC

d_gene: .
v_gene: TRBV2
abundance: .
j_gene: TRBJ2-1
CDR3aa: CASSGDYNEQFF
CDR3nt: TGTGCCAGCAGTGGAGATTACAATGAGCAGTTCTTC

d_gene: .
v_gene: TRBV2
abundance: .
j_gene: TRBJ1-1
CDR3aa: CASSIMPGATEAFF
CDR3nt: TGTGCCAGCAGTATAATGCCAGGGGCCACTGAAGCTTTCTTT

d_gene: .
v_gene: TRBV29-1
abundance: once
j_gene: TRBJ2-5
CDR3aa: CSVEGHQETQYF
CDR3nt: TGCAGCGTTGAGGGCCACCAAGAGACCCAGTACTTC